A single sample gave rise to the 30 T cell receptor beta chains below, sequenced in a study of Ad26.COV2.S vaccination and SARS-CoV-2 variants. The treatment denotes: approximately 18 received Ad26.COV2.S at low or high dose, single or two shots; five or six received placebo; per-sample allocation not given. Each sample was drawn 63 days after the first injection (of vaccine or placebo). Clones were read by immunoSEQ multiplex PCR, and TCRdb kept only the in-frame ones, dropping some. The sample contains roughly 400,000 clones, about nine tenths of which appear only once. The material was peripheral blood, obtained in a trial of Ad26.COV2.S vaccine versus placebo. Source of these receptors: a person aged 18-60 years who received the Ad26.COV2.S COVID-19 vaccine or a placebo.

The chain is built from TRBV5-1 and TRBJ2-5; a weak D match, TRBD1 (5 bases). Germline lookup yields CDR1 SGHRS and CDR2 YFSETQ. This CDR3 has 17 residues. Between the trimmed V and J ends, which lost 4 bases and 5 bases, there was a span of 24 bases. The DNA of the CDR3 is TGCGCCAGCAGCCCCGATGTTGGGCAGGGTAATAGGGAGACCCAGTACTTC. Translating gives CASSPDVGQGNRETQYF.

This clone came up once. J is TRBJ2-1 and V is TRBV27; TRBD1 or TRBD2 may be the D gene (7 bases each). The CDR3 loop spans 14 amino acids. Trimming took off 6 bases at V and 7 bases at J, with 16 bases between the two ends. Germline assignment: CDR1 MNHEY and CDR2 SMNVEV (reference sequence). CDR3 sequence (DNA): TGTGCCAGCAGCCAGGGGGGGCCCGGAAATGAGCAGTTCTTC. Encoded protein: CASSQGGPGNEQFF.

This clone was detected ten times or more. The V gene is TRBV18, the J gene TRBJ1-2, with D hard to call. CDR1 KGHSH and CDR2 LQKENI come from the germline V gene. The CDR3 runs to 15 residues. V lost 0 bases to trimming and J lost 2 bases, with 10 bases between them. CDR3 nucleotide sequence: TGTGCCAGCTCACCACCGGTTTCCAGGAACTATGGCTACACCTTC. Translation gives CASSPPVSRNYGYTF.

J is TRBJ2-4 and V is TRBV5-3; a possible D gene is TRBD2 (6 bases). TRBV5-3 is reported as an ORF; its role is uncertain. This CDR3 is 16 amino acids long. Between the trimmed V and J ends, which lost 4 bases and 2 bases, there was a span of 16 bases. CDR3 residues: CARSAGWDLTKNIQYF. The CDR3 DNA sequence: TGTGCCAGAAGCGCAGGTTGGGACTTAACCAAAAACATTCAGTACTTC.

This clone was observed a few times. The rearrangement joins TRBV19 to TRBJ2-7; a weak D match, TRBD1 (6 bases). There are 15 residues in the CDR3. Germline V CDR1 and CDR2: LNHDA, SQIVND (reference sequence). Trimming pared 5 bases from V and 3 bases from J, leaving 17 bases between. The CDR3 nucleotides read TGTGCCAGTAGTCTGGACCAGGGGACCTTCTACGAGCAGTACTTC. It encodes CASSLDQGTFYEQYF.

The chain carries TRBV6-7 and TRBJ1-6; no firm D call. TRBV6-7 is classed as an ORF, of uncertain function. V lost 0 bases and J 5 bases, leaving 11 bases between the germline ends. The CDR3 runs to 16 residues. CDR3 sequence: CASSYSTPSNNSPLHF. For the CDR3, the DNA is TGTGCCAGCAGTTACTCAACCCCTTCAAATAATTCACCCCTCCACTTT.

The chain employs TRBV5-4 and TRBJ2-2, with D unclear. Germline lookup yields CDR1 SGHNT and CDR2 YYREEE (reference sequence). Trimming took 4 bases from V and 3 from J, leaving 10 bases between them. This CDR3 comprises 14 residues. CDR3: CASSPTQYTGELFF. CDR3 nucleotides: TGTGCCAGCAGCCCTACACAGTACACCGGGGAGCTGTTTTTT.

The V and J genes are TRBV10-1 and TRBJ1-1, with D perhaps TRBD1 (5 bases). V was pared by 3 bases and J by 5 bases, with 7 bases between. Per the germline V gene, CDR1 is WNHNN and CDR2 is SYGVQD (reference sequence). This CDR3 has 12 residues. The CDR3 coding sequence is TGCGCCAGCAGTGATGGGGGGACTGAAGCTTTCTTT. This translates into CASSDGGTEAFF.

This sequence joins TRBV7-9 and TRBJ2-3; the D gene is possibly TRBD2 (6 bases). The germline V gene has CDR1 SEHNR and CDR2 FQNEAQ (reference sequence). Deletions cut 4 bases from V and 5 bases from J, with 19 bases between. This CDR3 comprises 16 residues. In DNA form, the CDR3 reads TGTGCCAGCAGCTCCTCTAGCGAATTTGTCAGAGATACGCAGTATTTT. It codes for CASSSSSEFVRDTQYF.

V and J are TRBV5-4 and TRBJ2-2, with a possible D match to TRBD2 (6 bases). Germline CDR1 is SGHNT and CDR2 is YYREEE (reference sequence). CDR3 size: 17 residues. Trimming removed 4 bases at V and 5 bases at J, with 21 bases between. In nucleotides, the CDR3 is TGTGCCAGCAGCGGTACGTTGCGGGGCGGAATTACCGGGGAGCTGTTTTTT. Protein sequence: CASSGTLRGGITGELFF.

The chain links TRBV3-1 (or the pseudogene TRBV3-2) to TRBJ2-3, with D possibly TRBD2 on 5 matching bases. The CDR3 is made up of 18 amino acids. The V end was cut by 8 bases, the J end by 2 bases, with 26 bases between. The germline gives CDR1 LGHDT, CDR2 YNNKEL (reference sequence). Written as DNA, the CDR3 is TGTGCCAGCTTTAGTGGGAGCGGAACCCCTGGGCCCACAGATACGCAGTATTTT. This encodes CASFSGSGTPGPTDTQYF.

The chain carries TRBV4-3 and TRBJ2-1; TRBD2 agrees at 10 bases. This CDR3 is 20 amino acids long. Germline CDR1 is LGHNA and CDR2 is YSLEER. V was pared by 3 bases and J by 0 bases, with 14 bases of the junction left unmatched. The chain's CDR3 is CASSQGRISGGERSYNEQFF. DNA of the CDR3: TGCGCCAGCAGCCAGGGCCGCATAAGCGGGGGGGAACGCTCCTACAATGAGCAGTTCTTC.

V usage is TRBV19 and J usage is TRBJ2-1, with D unresolved. This CDR3 is 16 amino acids long. V was trimmed by 3 bases and J by 0 bases, leaving 12 bases between them. Germline V gene lookup returns CDR1 LNHDA and CDR2 SQIVND (reference sequence). In DNA, the CDR3 is TGTGCCAGTAGTATTTGGACGGAGAGCTCCTACAATGAGCAGTTCTTC. Amino acids: CASSIWTESSYNEQFF.

The rearrangement uses TRBV7-8 and TRBJ1-5; 7 bases line up with TRBD1. This CDR3 is 17 amino acids long. The ends lost 6 bases at V and 7 bases at J; junction bases unmatched: 18. Per the germline V gene, CDR1 is SGHVS and CDR2 is FQNEAQ. The CDR3 loop reads CASSPPRQQGYKQPQHF. Written as DNA, the CDR3 is TGTGCCAGCAGTCCCCCTCGTCAACAGGGGTATAAACAGCCCCAGCATTTT.

This clone was recorded many times. The rearrangement uses TRBV5-6 and TRBJ1-6; D not certain. The germline V and J ends were trimmed by 1 base and 7 bases, with 12 bases remaining between them. CDR1 is SGHDT and CDR2 is YYEEEE in the germline V gene. CDR3 length equals 15 residues. The CDR3 protein is CASSLPKSINSPLHF. CDR3 coding DNA: TGTGCCAGCAGCTTGCCTAAATCAATCAATTCACCCCTCCACTTT. Looking up the rest from reference TRBV5-6 and TRBJ1-6 gives the full variable domain: DAGVTQSPTHLIKTRGQQVTLRCSPKSGHDTVSWYQQALGQGPQFIFQYYEEEERQRGNFPDRFSGHQFPNYSSELNVNALLLGDSALYLCASSLPKSINSPLHFGNGTRLTVT.

The chain joins TRBV9 to TRBJ1-1; D is ambiguous. The CDR3 length is 15 residues. The germline gives CDR1 SGDLS, CDR2 YYNGEE. Trimming took 0 bases from V and 4 from J, leaving 13 bases between them. The CDR3 DNA sequence: TGTGCCAGCAGCGTAGTTAGGGATCTAGGCACTGAAGCTTTCTTT. It specifies CASSVVRDLGTEAFF. The variable domain in full, with the rest retrieved from reference TRBV9 and TRBJ1-1, is DSGVTQTPKHLITATGQRVTLRCSPRSGDLSVYWYQQSLDQGLQFLIQYYNGEERAKGNILERFSAQQFPDLHSELNLSSLELGDSALYFCASSVVRDLGTEAFFGQGTRLTVV.

J is TRBJ2-5 and V is TRBV9, with D uncertain. V was pared by 5 bases and J by 7 bases, with 21 bases between. The CDR3 has 15 amino acids. Germline loops: CDR1 SGDLS, CDR2 YYNGEE. CDR3 protein: CASSTSISGSGTQYF. The CDR3 coding sequence is TGTGCCAGCAGTACGAGTATTAGTGGCTCCGGGACCCAGTACTTC. The full variable domain, in which reference TRBV9 and TRBJ2-5 provide the parts outside the CDR3, is DSGVTQTPKHLITATGQRVTLRCSPRSGDLSVYWYQQSLDQGLQFLIQYYNGEERAKGNILERFSAQQFPDLHSELNLSSLELGDSALYFCASSTSISGSGTQYFGPGTRLLVL.

This chain uses TRBV1 with TRBJ2-1. TRBV1 is reported as a pseudogene. The CDR3 sequence is 14 residues long. The CDR3 bases are TGCACCAGCAGCCAACTAAGGCCCGGGCATGAGCAGTTCTTC. It codes for CTSSQLRPGHEQFF.

The J gene is TRBJ2-3, the V gene TRBV7-2, with a possible D match to TRBD2 (6 bases). The V end lost 0 bases, the J end lost 3 bases, and 7 bases lay between the germline ends. Germline assignment: CDR1 SGHTA and CDR2 FQGNSA. The CDR3 runs to 14 residues. The CDR3 spells CASSLALATDTQYF. In nucleotides, the CDR3 is TGTGCCAGCAGCTTAGCACTAGCAACAGATACGCAGTATTTT.

The chain carries TRBV20-1 and TRBJ2-3; 7 nucleotides agree with TRBD2. The CDR3 runs to 20 residues. Germline V gives CDR1 DFQATT, CDR2 SNEGSKA (reference sequence). Trimming took 3 bases from V and 2 from J; bases not matched to a gene: 23. The CDR3 DNA follows: TGCAGTGCTAGTCCCCGGACCAACGGGGCGGGGGATGTGGCCACAGATACGCAGTATTTT. Translated, it gives CSASPRTNGAGDVATDTQYF.

The chain links TRBV27 to TRBJ1-3; no firm D call. The germline CDR1 and CDR2 sequences are MNHEY and SMNVEV (reference sequence). V was pared by 5 bases and J by 4 bases, with 9 bases between. The CDR3 totals 13 residues. CDR3 DNA: TGTGCCAGCAGTAAGGTTTCCGGAAACACCATATATTTT. This gives the protein CASSKVSGNTIYF.

This clone was observed a handful of times. DNA for the CDR3: TGTGCCAGCAGCAGGGACAGAGCTAACTATGGCTACACCTTC. It is translated as CASSRDRANYGYTF. The rearrangement joins TRBV6-5 to TRBJ1-2; 7 bases match TRBD1. In germline, CDR1 is MNHEY, CDR2 SVGAGI. The CDR3 is 14 residues long. Trimming cost V 6 bases and J 0 bases; bases outside gene matches: 4.

The rearrangement links TRBV28 to TRBJ2-7, with 9 bases aligning to TRBD1. Germline lookup yields CDR1 MDHEN and CDR2 SYDVKM. With 5 bases clipped from V and 5 bases from J, the junction kept 10 bases outside the gene matches. CDR3 length equals 15 residues. The CDR3: CASSQTGQGIHEQYF. CDR3 sequence (DNA): TGTGCCAGCAGTCAAACCGGACAGGGGATCCACGAGCAGTACTTC.

This sequence joins TRBV10-2 and TRBJ1-1, with TRBD1 identical over 8 bases. The CDR3 has 14 amino acids. V shed 6 bases and J 4 bases; nucleotides not matched to a gene: 7. Germline V CDR1 and CDR2: WSHSY, SAAADI. The chain's CDR3 is CASSIDRGPTEAFF. The CDR3 nucleotides are TGCGCCAGCAGCATCGACAGGGGCCCCACTGAAGCTTTCTTT.

The V and J genes are TRBV7-9 and TRBJ1-1; 11 bases are shared with TRBD1. CDR3 length: 17 residues. J lost 6 bases, V lost 5 bases, and 14 bases had no gene match. The germline CDR1 and CDR2 sequences are SEHNR and FQNEAQ (reference sequence). CDR3 region: CASSMPGQGVTDPEAFF. Written as DNA, the CDR3 is TGTGCCAGCAGCATGCCGGGACAGGGGGTCACGGACCCTGAAGCTTTCTTT.

CDR3 region: CASSLFEGREAFF. For the CDR3, the DNA is TGCGCCAGCAGCTTGTTTGAGGGGCGGGAAGCTTTCTTT. J is TRBJ1-1 and V is TRBV5-1; D possibly corresponds to TRBD1 (5 bases). In germline, CDR1 is SGHRS, CDR2 YFSETQ. CDR3 size: 13 residues. Trimming took 1 base from V and 8 from J, leaving 12 bases between them. Combining the CDR3 with reference TRBV5-1 and TRBJ1-1 gives the whole variable domain KAGVTQTPRYLIKTRGQQVTLSCSPISGHRSVSWYQQTPGQGLQFLFEYFSETQRNKGNFPGRFSGRQFSNSRSEMNVSTLELGDSALYLCASSLFEGREAFFGQGTRLTVV.

This clone has a single count. The chain carries TRBV14 and TRBJ2-2; D gene unclear. V was clipped by 1 base and J by 0 bases, with 12 bases between them. CDR1 and CDR2 from the germline V gene are SGHDN and FVKESK. The CDR3 is 17 residues long. As DNA, the CDR3 is TGTGCCAGCAGCCAAGGAGGCTATACACCGAACACCGGGGAGCTGTTTTTT. Translated: CASSQGGYTPNTGELFF.

The rearrangement uses TRBV7-8 and TRBJ2-7; possible D gene TRBD1, 6 bases. The CDR3 spans 15 residues. V was shortened by 5 bases and J by 0 bases, with 14 bases between the two germline ends. CDR1 SGHVS and CDR2 FQNEAQ come from the germline V gene. Here the CDR3 reads CASSQGTVSSYEQYF. CDR3 nucleotides: TGTGCCAGCAGCCAGGGGACCGTGAGCTCCTACGAGCAGTACTTC. The full variable domain, completed using reference TRBV7-8 and TRBJ2-7, is GAGVSQSPRYKVAKRGQDVALRCDPISGHVSLFWYQQALGQGPEFLTYFQNEAQLDKSGLPSDRFFAERPEGSVSTLKIQRTQQEDSAVYLCASSQGTVSSYEQYFGPGTRLTVT.

The chain joins TRBV3-1 (or the pseudogene TRBV3-2) to TRBJ2-3, with 7 bases matching TRBD2. The trim removed 4 bases at V and 8 bases at J, leaving 18 bases unmatched. Germline values: CDR1 LGHDT, CDR2 YNNKEL (reference sequence). The CDR3 extends over 17 amino acids. CDR3 sequence (DNA): TGTGCCAGCAGCCCTCAACCCTCTAGCGGAGGGCAGCGTACGCAGTATTTT. Translated, it gives CASSPQPSSGGQRTQYF.

In regard to this clone: The same CDR3 arises from other DNA sequences in this sample as well. The chain employs TRBV5-6 and TRBJ2-7; no definite D call. V dropped 1 base and J dropped 4 bases, with 3 bases sitting between them. CDR1 SGHDT and CDR2 YYEEEE come from the germline V gene. This CDR3 is 11 amino acids long. The CDR3 nucleotides are TGTGCCAGCAGCTTGCGGTACGAGCAGTACTTC. Protein: CASSLRYEQYF.